The next 7 T cell receptor beta chains were all read from a single sample in a study of lymphopenia after photon versus proton radiotherapy. Clones were sequenced by immunoSEQ multiplex PCR, and TCRdb holds only the in-frame ones, with some missing. The data show tens of thousands of clones, 85% to 95% seen once. Sequences were derived from peripheral blood, sampled from a patient treated with proton-based radiotherapy. These receptors came from a woman aged 70-85 years with pancreatic cancer. Some clones in this sample may be carry-over from other donors' samples.

The chain carries TRBV19 and TRBJ2-2; 8 bases match TRBD1. V shed 3 bases and J 4 bases; nucleotides not matched to a gene: 13. This CDR3 region has 18 residues. The germline V gene encodes CDR1 LNHDA and CDR2 SQIVND (reference sequence). DNA for the CDR3: TGTGCCAGTAGTATGGGGCCTAGACAGGGGCTCGGCACCGGGGAGCTGTTTTTT. Its protein is CASSMGPRQGLGTGELFF.

V is TRBV6-5 and J is TRBJ2-2; D is ambiguous. Trimming shortened V by 6 bases and J by 3 bases, and 5 bases separated the two germline ends. The CDR3 covers 12 residues. In germline, CDR1 is MNHEY, CDR2 SVGAGI. CDR3 in amino acids: CASRAYTGELFF. The CDR3 DNA follows: TGTGCCAGCAGGGCTTACACCGGGGAGCTGTTTTTT.

The chain uses TRBV5-1 and TRBJ2-3; 8 nucleotides match TRBD1. Trimming took 4 bases from V and 4 from J; bases not matched to a gene: 8. This CDR3 spans 15 amino acids. The germline V gene encodes CDR1 SGHRS and CDR2 YFSETQ. The CDR3 region is CASSAGQGAADTQYF. In DNA, the CDR3 is TGCGCCAGCAGCGCAGGACAGGGTGCGGCAGATACGCAGTATTTT. The full variable domain, in which reference TRBV5-1 and TRBJ2-3 provide the parts outside the CDR3, is KAGVTQTPRYLIKTRGQQVTLSCSPISGHRSVSWYQQTPGQGLQFLFEYFSETQRNKGNFPGRFSGRQFSNSRSEMNVSTLELGDSALYLCASSAGQGAADTQYFGPGTRLTVL.

J is TRBJ2-5 and V is TRBV11-3; 8 bases map to TRBD2. This CDR3 is built from 14 residues. Trimming removed 2 bases from V and 5 bases from J; junction bases left unmatched: 4. Germline V gene sequence: CDR1 SGHNT, CDR2 YENEEA. CDR3 region: CASSLSAGVETQYF. The CDR3 DNA follows: TGTGCCAGCAGCTTATCAGCGGGAGTGGAGACCCAGTACTTC.

This chain connects TRBV30 to TRBJ1-1; no clear D gene. CDR3 length: 17 residues. V was trimmed by 4 bases and J by 0 bases, leaving 21 bases between them. Germline CDR1 GTSNPN, CDR2 SVGIG (reference sequence). This CDR3 is CAWTGKTQQRMNTEAFF. The CDR3 nucleotides are TGTGCCTGGACCGGAAAGACACAACAGCGAATGAACACTGAAGCTTTCTTT. Drawing the rest from reference TRBV30 and TRBJ1-1, the complete variable domain is SQTIHQWPATLVQPVGSPLSLECTVEGTSNPNLYWYRQAAGRGLQLLFYSVGIGQISSEVPQNLSASRPQDRQFILSSKKLLLSDSGFYLCAWTGKTQQRMNTEAFFGQGTRLTVV.

The V gene is TRBV4-2, the J gene TRBJ2-7; 10 bases fit TRBD1. Unmatched junction bases numbered 1, after V lost 0 bases and J lost 2 bases. The CDR3 consists of 15 residues. CDR1 and CDR2 (germline): LGHNA, YNFKEQ. Written as DNA, the CDR3 is TGTGCCAGCAGCCAAGAGACAGGGGGCCCCTACGAGCAGTACTTC. The encoded protein is CASSQETGGPYEQYF.

This chain links TRBV27 with TRBJ2-1; D uncertain. Germline assignment: CDR1 MNHEY and CDR2 SMNVEV (reference sequence). With 1 base removed from V and 9 bases from J, the gap between germline ends came to 7 bases. This CDR3 contains 12 residues. CDR3 in DNA: TGTGCCAGCAGTTTATTGCCGGGTGAGCAGTTCTTC. Amino acids: CASSLLPGEQFF.